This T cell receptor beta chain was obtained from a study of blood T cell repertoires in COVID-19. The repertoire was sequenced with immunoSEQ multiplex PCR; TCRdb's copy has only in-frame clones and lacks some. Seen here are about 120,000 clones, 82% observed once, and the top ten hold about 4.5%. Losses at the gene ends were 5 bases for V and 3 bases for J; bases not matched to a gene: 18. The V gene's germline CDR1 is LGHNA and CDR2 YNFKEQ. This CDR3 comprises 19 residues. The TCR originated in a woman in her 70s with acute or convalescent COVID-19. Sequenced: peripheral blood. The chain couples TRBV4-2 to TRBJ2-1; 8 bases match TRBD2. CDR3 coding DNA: TGTGCCAGCAGCTCAAGGTTCCTAGCGGGTTCGACTGTCTACAATGAGCAGTTCTTC. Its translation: CASSSRFLAGSTVYNEQFF.